This T cell receptor (beta chain) originates from a study of Ad26.COV2.S vaccination and SARS-CoV-2 variants. Overall study: Intramuscular Ad26.COV2.S at 5x10^10 or 1x10^11 viral particles.

Using immunoSEQ multiplex PCR, the repertoire was profiled, and TCRdb retains in-frame clones only, with some absent. The table has hundreds of thousands of clones, approximately 90% seen once. Germline V CDR1 and CDR2: LNHDA, SQIVND (reference sequence). V lost 3 bases and J lost 6; bases outside the gene matches: 4. CDR3 length equals 14 residues. Study outcomes and limitations: The analyses of TCR breadth and depth may have understated the size of total T cell responses.

As concerns this clone: What it binds is unknown.

Documented treatment: around 19 received Ad26.COV2.S at low or high dose, single or two shots; several received placebo; per-sample allocation not given. Sampling took place 63 days after the first vaccine or placebo injection. An Ad26 vector expressing Wuhan-strain SARS-CoV-2 spike constituted the vaccine. The material sequenced was peripheral blood, taken in a trial of Ad26.COV2.S vaccine versus placebo. The chain recombines TRBV19 with TRBJ2-1, with 8 bases that match TRBD2. The TCR sequence derives from a person between 18 and 59 years old who received the Ad26.COV2.S COVID-19 vaccine or a placebo. CDR3 residues: CASSISGTSNEQFF. The CDR3 DNA sequence: TGTGCCAGTAGTATCTCTGGGACTAGCAATGAGCAGTTCTTC.